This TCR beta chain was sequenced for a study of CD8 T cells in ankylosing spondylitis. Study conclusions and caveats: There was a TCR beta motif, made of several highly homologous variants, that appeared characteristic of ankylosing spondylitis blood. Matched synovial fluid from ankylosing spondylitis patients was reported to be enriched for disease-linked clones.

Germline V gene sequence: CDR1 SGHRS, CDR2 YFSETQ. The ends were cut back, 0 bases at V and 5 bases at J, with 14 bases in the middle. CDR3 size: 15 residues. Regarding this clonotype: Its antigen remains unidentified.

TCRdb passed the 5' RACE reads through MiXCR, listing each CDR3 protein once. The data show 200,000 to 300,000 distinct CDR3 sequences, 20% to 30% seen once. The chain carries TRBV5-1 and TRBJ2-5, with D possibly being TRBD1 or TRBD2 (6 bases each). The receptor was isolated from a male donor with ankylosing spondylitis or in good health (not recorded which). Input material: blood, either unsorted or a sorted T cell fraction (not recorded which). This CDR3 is CASSLGSGAGETQYF. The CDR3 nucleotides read TGCGCCAGCAGCTTGGGTTCGGGGGCCGGGGAGACCCAGTACTTC.